This T cell receptor (beta chain) appears in the sequencing data of a study of early T cells in non-severe SARS-CoV-2 infection. On the study more broadly: With bulk RNA from unsorted whole blood as input, sequencing yielded unpaired chains.

Each cDNA molecule carried a unique molecular identifier. Each CDR3 protein is one row after TCRdb ran MiXCR on the 5' RACE reads. The sample has around 63,000 distinct CDR3 sequences; around 5.7% are singletons. The V and J ends lost 8 bases and 1 base, in that order; junction bases with no gene match: 2. The CDR3 runs 13 residues. In germline, CDR1 is MNHNS, CDR2 SASEGT. This TCR came from an adult who was a healthcare worker with PCR-confirmed SARS-CoV-2 infection or an uninfected control (not recorded which). The chain links TRBV6-1 to TRBJ1-3; 7 bases are a match to TRBD1. The source material was whole blood, sampled at baseline. Here the CDR3 reads CASGTASGNTIYF. DNA for the CDR3: TGTGCCAGCGGGACAGCGTCTGGAAACACCATATATTTT.